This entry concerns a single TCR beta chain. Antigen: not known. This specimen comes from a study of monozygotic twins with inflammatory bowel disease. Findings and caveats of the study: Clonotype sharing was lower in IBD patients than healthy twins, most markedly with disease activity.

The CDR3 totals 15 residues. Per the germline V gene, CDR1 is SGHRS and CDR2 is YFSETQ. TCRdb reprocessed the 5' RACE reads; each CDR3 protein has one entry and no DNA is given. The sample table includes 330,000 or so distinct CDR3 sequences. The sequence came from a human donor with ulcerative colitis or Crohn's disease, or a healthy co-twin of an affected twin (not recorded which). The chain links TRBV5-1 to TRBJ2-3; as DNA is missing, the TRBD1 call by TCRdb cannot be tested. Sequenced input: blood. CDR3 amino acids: CASSVLQGATDTQYF.